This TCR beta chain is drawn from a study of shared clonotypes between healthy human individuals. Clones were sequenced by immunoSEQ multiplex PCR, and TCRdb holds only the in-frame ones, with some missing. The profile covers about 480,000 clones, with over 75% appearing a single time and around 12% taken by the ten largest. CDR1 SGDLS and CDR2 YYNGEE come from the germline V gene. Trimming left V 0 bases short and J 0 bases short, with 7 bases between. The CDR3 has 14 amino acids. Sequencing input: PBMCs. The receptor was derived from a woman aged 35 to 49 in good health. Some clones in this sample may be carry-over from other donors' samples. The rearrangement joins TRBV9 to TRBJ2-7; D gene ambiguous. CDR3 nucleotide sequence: TGTGCCAGCAGCGTAGCGCTAGGCTCCTACGAGCAGTACTTC. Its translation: CASSVALGSYEQYF.